This entry is about one TCR beta chain. These data originate in a study of blood T cell repertoires in COVID-19. About the study: Acute-phase and convalescent COVID-19 samples originated in the United States, Italy and Spain. PBMCs, B-cell-depleted T cells, or T cells were the source of the cDNA or gDNA that made up the material.

Under the authors' procedure: From reference gene primer amplification, estimates of nucleated cell counts were derived. The assay was immunoSEQ multiplex PCR, and TCRdb's table has in-frame clones only and misses some. The DNA was the basis for D and trimming; V, J and clone size are from that table. The sample has 130,000 to 150,000 clones, approximately 80% seen once. Germline CDR1 SNHLY, CDR2 FYNNEI. The germline V and J ends were trimmed by 2 bases and 4 bases, with 9 bases remaining between them. This CDR3 comprises 13 residues. Sequencing input: peripheral blood. The genes are TRBV2 and TRBJ2-7; D is unclear. This clonotype was sampled from a human donor in a cohort sampled during active COVID-19. CDR3 bases: TGTGCCAGCAGTGAACAGGTAGGATACGAGCAGTACTTC. It is translated as CASSEQVGYEQYF.